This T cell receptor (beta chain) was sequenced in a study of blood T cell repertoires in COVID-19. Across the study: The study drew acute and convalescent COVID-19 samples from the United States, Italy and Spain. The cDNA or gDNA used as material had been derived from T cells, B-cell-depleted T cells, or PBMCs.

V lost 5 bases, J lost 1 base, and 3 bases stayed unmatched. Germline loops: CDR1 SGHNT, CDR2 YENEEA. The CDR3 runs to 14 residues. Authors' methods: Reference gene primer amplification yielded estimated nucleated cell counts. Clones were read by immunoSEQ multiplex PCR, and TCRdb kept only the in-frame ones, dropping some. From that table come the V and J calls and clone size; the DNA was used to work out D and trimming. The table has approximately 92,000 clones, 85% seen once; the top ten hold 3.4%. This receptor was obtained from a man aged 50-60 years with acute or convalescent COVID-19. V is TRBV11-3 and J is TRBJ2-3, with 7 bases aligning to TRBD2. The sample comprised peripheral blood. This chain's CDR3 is CASSRGEGTDTQYF. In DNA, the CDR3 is TGTGCCAGCAGCCGGGGGGAAGGCACAGATACGCAGTATTTT.